Below, 29 T cell receptor beta chains from the same sample are listed, as sequenced in a study of regulatory T cells in long-lasting Graves disease. Time point here: persistent/refractory GD, antithyroid drugs over 5 years with positive TRAb. After RNA was extracted from PBMCs, the TCR library was made from it. HTBI primers from iRepertoire and Arm-PCR of CDR3 regions yielded the TCR beta libraries. In TCRdb, the multiplex PCR reads were re-called with MiXCR into one record per CDR3 protein. Among over 450,000 distinct CDR3 sequences, about 22% were seen once, and the ten largest hold about 6.6%. Here the sequenced sample was peripheral blood mononuclear cells (PBMCs), taken when the disease was refractory, from a patient treated with antithyroid drugs. These receptors were obtained from a female donor with Graves disease.

The rearrangement joins TRBV15 to TRBJ1-6; D is perhaps TRBD1 (5 bases). CDR3 length: 14 amino acids. Deletions cut 5 bases from V and 9 bases from J, with 14 bases between. Germline assignment: CDR1 LNHNV and CDR2 YYDKDF (reference sequence). The CDR3 coding sequence is TGTGCCACCAGCGGGAGTCGACAGTTTTCACCCCTCCACTTT. Translated, it gives CATSGSRQFSPLHF.

Of note for this clonotype: A much larger clone sits a single nucleotide away, making a read error possible. The gene calls are TRBV6-2 or TRBV6-3 and TRBJ2-7, with TRBD2 matching over 7 bases. CDR3 length: 19 residues. Germline CDR1 reads MNHEY; CDR2 reads SVGEGT. With 5 bases clipped from V and 5 bases from J, the junction kept 24 bases outside the gene matches. CDR3 in amino acids: CASSTEGSDRLGGTDEQYF. CDR3 nucleotide sequence: TGTGCCAGCAGTACCGAGGGGAGTGATCGACTCGGGGGGACCGACGAGCAGTACTTC.

This chain joins TRBV20-1 and TRBJ2-2, with no clear D. The CDR3 extends over 13 amino acids. Germline CDR1 reads DFQATT; CDR2 reads SNEGSKA (reference sequence). Trimming stripped 2 bases from V and 8 bases from J, with 12 bases between. The CDR3 protein is CSARNSLVGELFF. CDR3 DNA: TGCAGTGCTAGAAACAGCCTTGTAGGGGAGCTGTTTTTT.

This clonotype was observed at least ten times. The chain combines TRBV6-1 with TRBJ2-7; 11 bases align to TRBD2. J was trimmed by 3 bases and V by 2 bases; bases with no gene match: 18. Germline lookup yields CDR1 MNHNS and CDR2 SASEGT. This CDR3 is built from 20 residues. CDR3 sequence reads: CASSERTSGSGGSLGYEQYF. In nucleotides, the CDR3 is TGTGCCAGCAGTGAAAGAACTAGCGGGAGTGGAGGTTCTTTGGGCTACGAGCAGTACTTC.

This chain connects TRBV6-1 to TRBJ1-1, with a possible D match to TRBD1 (6 bases). The CDR3 consists of 16 residues. Germline CDR1 reads MNHNS; CDR2 reads SASEGT. V was clipped by 7 bases and J by 1 base, with 19 bases between them. As DNA, the CDR3 is TGTGCCAGCATTCGGGGGCGACAGCTGACGAACACTGAAGCTTTCTTT. Its protein product is CASIRGRQLTNTEAFF.

This clonotype was recorded many times. V is TRBV2 and J is TRBJ2-5; TRBD2 is a possible D gene (6 bases). The germline V gene has CDR1 SNHLY and CDR2 FYNNEI. V gave up 3 bases and J gave up 1 base, with 9 bases separating them. The CDR3 has 14 residues. The CDR3 nucleotides are TGTGCCAGCAGTGAGTTGCGGGGCCAAGAGACCCAGTACTTC. This gives the protein CASSELRGQETQYF.

Notes on this clonotype: With a much larger clone just one base away, this may be a read error. The chain recombines TRBV7-9 with TRBJ2-7; no reliable D call. The CDR3 spans 12 residues. V gave up 0 bases and J gave up 8 bases, with 8 bases separating them. Germline CDR1 SEHNR, CDR2 FQNEAQ (reference sequence). The CDR3 DNA reads as TGTGCCAGCAGCTTAGCAGGGTTCCAGCAGTACTTC. Protein product: CASSLAGFQQYF.

The gene calls are TRBV3-1 and TRBJ2-2; 11 nucleotides align to TRBD2. Germline CDR1 LGHDT, CDR2 YNNKEL (reference sequence). J gave up 4 bases and V 4 bases, and 11 bases lay outside the gene matches. This CDR3 comprises 18 residues. CDR3 sequence: CASSRRASGGLVTGELFF. The CDR3 DNA sequence: TGTGCCAGCAGCCGACGGGCTAGCGGGGGGCTGGTCACCGGGGAGCTGTTTTTT.

This clonotype was seen many times. The chain has TRBV28 and TRBJ1-5; D gene unclear. Looked up from germline, CDR1 is MDHEN and CDR2 is SYDVKM. Trimming pared 3 bases from V and 11 bases from J, leaving 17 bases between. The CDR3 is made up of 14 amino acids. The CDR3 coding sequence is TGTGCCAGCAGTTTGGCAGGACGGGGTAGGACCCAGCATTTT. Protein product: CASSLAGRGRTQHF.

This clonotype was recorded many times. The chain uses TRBV12-5 and TRBJ1-5, with 8 bases identical to TRBD1. CDR1 is LGHNT, CDR2 FRNRAP, per germline. The CDR3 has 14 amino acids. Unmatched junction bases numbered 6, after V lost 4 bases and J lost 7 bases. CDR3 DNA: TGTGCTAGTGGTTCAGGGGGCGCTTTGCAGCCCCAGCATTTT. As protein: CASGSGGALQPQHF. The full variable domain, with the rest looked up from reference TRBV12-5 and TRBJ1-5, is DARVTQTPRHKVTEMGQEVTMRCQPILGHNTVFWYRQTMMQGLELLAYFRNRAPLDDSGMPKDRFSAEMPDATLATLKIQPSEPRDSAVYFCASGSGGALQPQHFGDGTRLSIL.

The V call is TRBV7-3, the J call TRBJ2-5; TRBD2 is a possible D gene (6 bases). The V end lost 1 base, the J end lost 1 base, and 10 bases lay between the germline ends. The CDR3 sequence is 15 residues long. The germline V gene has CDR1 SGHTA and CDR2 FQGTGA. The CDR3 coding sequence is TGTGCCAGCAGCTTAAGGAGGGAGACCCAAGAGACCCAGTACTTC. Residues: CASSLRRETQETQYF.

This clonotype was picked up many times. The rearrangement uses TRBV28 and TRBJ1-4; D may be TRBD1 (6 bases). This CDR3 has 15 amino acids. Germline CDR1 and CDR2: MDHEN and SYDVKM. Deletions cut 4 bases from V and 5 bases from J, with 14 bases between. The CDR3 DNA is TGTGCCAGCAGTTCCAGGGGAATTGGGAATGAAAAACTGTTTTTT. This gives the protein CASSSRGIGNEKLFF.

This clonotype was counted at least ten times. The V call is TRBV28, the J call TRBJ1-5; 9 bases align to TRBD1. The V gene end was trimmed by 3 bases and the J gene end by 3 bases; junction bases not matched to a gene: 6. The length of the CDR3 is 16 residues. CDR1 and CDR2 from the germline V gene are MDHEN and SYDVKM. CDR3 DNA sequence: TGTGCCAGCAGTTTTCAGGGACAGGGAAACAATCAGCCCCAGCATTTT. Translation gives CASSFQGQGNNQPQHF. Full variable domain (missing parts from reference TRBV28 and TRBJ1-5): DVKVTQSSRYLVKRTGEKVFLECVQDMDHENMFWYRQDPGLGLRLIYFSYDVKMKEKGDIPEGYSVSREKKERFSLILESASTNQTSMYLCASSFQGQGNNQPQHFGDGTRLSIL.

The chain has TRBV4-2 and TRBJ2-2; weak D call: TRBD2 (7 bases). CDR1 is LGHNA, CDR2 YNFKEQ, per germline. Trimming took off 1 base at V and 5 bases at J, with 14 bases between the two ends. The CDR3 length is 16 residues. For the CDR3, the DNA is TGTGCCAGCAGCCAAGCGGGGGGACACCCAACCGGGGAGCTGTTTTTT. Protein sequence: CASSQAGGHPTGELFF.

This clonotype has at least ten counts. The chain joins TRBV27 to TRBJ1-5, with unresolved D. V was shortened by 1 base and J by 0 bases, with 4 bases between the two germline ends. Germline CDR1 MNHEY, CDR2 SMNVEV (reference sequence). The CDR3 has 14 residues. CDR3 protein: CASSLYYSNQPQHF. CDR3 bases: TGTGCCAGCAGTTTATACTATAGCAATCAGCCCCAGCATTTT.

This clonotype was seen a few times. The chain recombines TRBV2 with TRBJ2-3; 9 nucleotides line up with TRBD1. CDR1 is SNHLY and CDR2 is FYNNEI in the germline V gene. With 3 bases clipped from V and 2 bases from J, the junction kept 6 bases outside the gene matches. This CDR3 contains 16 residues. The CDR3 is CASSEFGQGNTDTQYF. DNA of the CDR3: TGTGCCAGCAGTGAGTTTGGACAGGGGAACACAGATACGCAGTATTTT.

This clonotype was counted between two and nine times. The chain combines TRBV6-1 with TRBJ1-1; D may be TRBD1 (6 bases). V was trimmed by 7 bases and J by 2 bases, leaving 11 bases between them. This CDR3 is built from 13 residues. Germline V CDR1 and CDR2: MNHNS, SASEGT. CDR3 sequence reads: CASTDSTNTEAFF. CDR3 sequence (DNA): TGTGCCAGCACGGACAGCACCAACACTGAAGCTTTCTTT.

The gene calls are TRBV10-3 and TRBJ1-1; a weak D match, TRBD1 (6 bases). Per germline, CDR1 ENHRY and CDR2 SYGVKD. V shed 8 bases and J shed 3 bases, with 13 bases lying between them. CDR3 size: 13 residues. The CDR3: CAIGAAGDTEAFF. CDR3 bases: TGTGCCATCGGGGCGGCAGGGGACACTGAAGCTTTCTTT.

This clonotype was counted ten times or more. The chain joins TRBV28 to TRBJ2-5; the D call may be TRBD1 or TRBD2 (5 bases each). The CDR3 sequence is 14 residues long. Germline V CDR1 and CDR2: MDHEN, SYDVKM. Trimming removed 5 bases at V and 2 bases at J, with 12 bases between. This chain's CDR3 is CASSPGRAQETQYF. As DNA, the CDR3 is TGTGCCAGCAGTCCGGGACGGGCACAAGAGACCCAGTACTTC.

The genes are TRBV5-1 and TRBJ1-6; 7 bases are shared with TRBD1. The CDR3 totals 16 residues. With V trimmed by 4 bases and J by 1 base, 5 bases remained unmatched. Germline V gives CDR1 SGHRS, CDR2 YFSETQ. The CDR3 spells CASSPDRESYNSPLHF. As DNA, the CDR3 is TGCGCCAGCAGCCCCGACAGGGAATCCTATAATTCACCCCTCCACTTT.

The table lists this clonotype with a few counts. The chain has TRBV28 and TRBJ1-5; D unclear. The germline V gene has CDR1 MDHEN and CDR2 SYDVKM. This CDR3 has 16 amino acids. With 6 bases removed from V and 1 base from J, the gap between germline ends came to 16 bases. The DNA for the CDR3 is TGTGCCAGCAGGTTAGGGTTACGAAGGAGCAATCAGCCCCAGCATTTT. It yields the protein CASRLGLRRSNQPQHF.

The chain is built from TRBV7-2 and TRBJ1-2; no clear D. Germline CDR1 and CDR2: SGHTA and FQGNSA. This CDR3 region has 13 residues. V was cut by 3 bases and J by 8 bases, with 13 bases left in between. The CDR3 bases are TGTGCCAGCAGCTTTTTGGAGGCGGGGGGCTACACCTTC. It yields the protein CASSFLEAGGYTF.

This clonotype was seen only once. This rearrangement joins TRBV10-1 to TRBJ2-7; D assignment may be TRBD1 or TRBD2 (5 bases each). CDR1 and CDR2 from the germline V gene are WNHNN and SYGVQD (reference sequence). The CDR3 has 13 residues. The germline V and J ends were trimmed by 4 bases and 3 bases, with 10 bases remaining between them. The CDR3 bases are TGCGCCAGCAGTGCGGGACCCGACTACGAGCAGTACTTC. Its translation is CASSAGPDYEQYF.

This clonotype has a count of ten or more. The chain recombines TRBV2 with TRBJ1-3; weak D call: TRBD1 (5 bases). In germline, CDR1 is SNHLY, CDR2 FYNNEI. The CDR3 is made up of 15 amino acids. V was pared by 3 bases and J by 1 base, with 10 bases between. The CDR3 DNA reads TGTGCCAGCAGTGAGACAGCGAGGTCTGGAAACACCATATATTTT. This gives the protein CASSETARSGNTIYF.

The CDR3 bases are TGTGCCAGTAGTAACGCGCCGGGACAGGGAGGGCAAGAGACCCAGTACTTC. This translates into CASSNAPGQGGQETQYF. V usage is TRBV19 and J usage is TRBJ2-5; 9 bases are shared with TRBD1. Germline CDR1 is LNHDA and CDR2 is SQIVND (reference sequence). V dropped 4 bases and J dropped 2; count of bases not matched to a gene: 11. This CDR3 is built from 17 residues.

This clonotype was picked up many times. This chain uses TRBV12-3 or TRBV12-4 with TRBJ1-5; 12 bases agree with TRBD1. The trim removed 4 bases at V and 3 bases at J, leaving 4 bases unmatched. This CDR3 spans 16 amino acids. The CDR3 region has the DNA TGTGCCAGCAGTTCCCGGGACAGGGGGCCCAATCAGCCCCAGCATTTT. Its translation is CASSSRDRGPNQPQHF.

The chain has TRBV7-2 and TRBJ2-2; 8 nucleotides match TRBD1. Germline V gene lookup returns CDR1 SGHTA and CDR2 FQGNSA. J gave up 0 bases and V 5 bases, and 5 bases lay outside the gene matches. The length of the CDR3 is 16 residues. The CDR3, as DNA: TGTGCCAGCAGCCGGGACAGGATTACGAACACCGGGGAGCTGTTTTTT. This codes for CASSRDRITNTGELFF. Together with reference TRBV7-2 and TRBJ2-2, the CDR3 gives the full variable domain: GAGVSQSPSNKVTEKGKDVELRCDPISGHTALYWYRQSLGQGLEFLIYFQGNSAPDKSGLPSDRFSAERTGGSVSTLTIQRTQQEDSAVYLCASSRDRITNTGELFFGEGSRLTVL.

The rearrangement uses TRBV12-3 or TRBV12-4 and TRBJ1-2; D perhaps matches TRBD1 (5 bases). The CDR3 totals 16 residues. V gave up 5 bases and J gave up 0 bases, with 16 bases separating them. The CDR3 DNA is TGTGCCAGCAGTCCCTACCGACAGCAAGCTAACTATGGCTACACCTTC. It specifies CASSPYRQQANYGYTF.

This clonotype has more than one count but fewer than ten. This chain links TRBV20-1 with TRBJ2-7, with D possibly being TRBD1 (5 bases). The ends were cut back, 2 bases at V and 0 bases at J, with 8 bases in the middle. CDR3 length equals 13 residues. CDR1 and CDR2 from the germline V gene are DFQATT and SNEGSKA (reference sequence). CDR3 sequence reads: CSARQGHSYEQYF. DNA for the CDR3: TGCAGTGCTAGACAGGGCCACTCCTACGAGCAGTACTTC.